The subject of this entry is one T cell receptor (beta chain). The antigen remains unidentified. Primers included in the PCR were 60 Vbeta and 13 Jbeta primers. Libraries were prepared by immunoSEQ multiplex PCR; TCRdb keeps only in-frame clonotypes and omits some of them. The table has 150,000 to 200,000 clones, approximately 80% seen once. The data derive from a study of cytomegalovirus exposure and HLA in healthy donors. The V gene's germline CDR1 is SGHNT and CDR2 YENEEA. V lost 1 base and J lost 2; bases outside the gene matches: 2. CDR3 size: 15 residues. Overall study findings and caveats: A later analysis reportedly identified an Asian-associated ancestry cluster as carrying fewer N-insertions than the approximately 640-donor mean. Roughly even sequencing depth across donors was the assumption behind the presence/absence analyses. Sequences of the TCR beta chain were said to predict the HLA-A and HLA-B alleles of most subjects accurately.

This chain links TRBV11-3 with TRBJ2-1; 7 positions match TRBD1. The sequenced sample consisted of PBMCs. This sequence was found in a boy aged 10-17 years in good health and CMV-seronegative. The CDR3 protein is CASSLGGGAYNEQFF. CDR3 nucleotides: TGTGCCAGCAGCTTAGGAGGGGGCGCCTACAATGAGCAGTTCTTC.